The 5 T cell receptor beta chains below were found in one sample sequenced in a study of control samples from healthy donors and cancer patients. This table comes from immunoSEQ multiplex PCR, and its TCRdb copy is limited to in-frame clones, with some not included. The sample yields about 150,000 clones, roughly nine tenths seen once. Sample: blood. The source of these receptors is a woman in her thirties in good health.

The rearrangement joins TRBV6-2 or TRBV6-3 to TRBJ2-6; possibly TRBD2 for D (6 bases). The CDR3 is 15 residues long. Germline V gene sequence: CDR1 MNHEY, CDR2 SVGEGT. The V and J ends lost 6 bases and 1 base respectively, with 10 bases between them. CDR3 coding DNA: TGTGCCAGCAGCCAGAGCGGGTCTGGGGCCAACGTCCTGACTTTC. Translated: CASSQSGSGANVLTF.

The chain is built from TRBV9 and TRBJ2-7; D is undetermined. Trimming left V 1 base short and J 1 base short, with 12 bases between. Per germline, CDR1 SGDLS and CDR2 YYNGEE. CDR3 length: 15 amino acids. CDR3 in DNA: TGTGCCAGCAGCGTAAGTCCCACGACGTCCTACGAGCAGTACTTC. The encoded protein is CASSVSPTTSYEQYF.

The V and J genes are TRBV6-5 and TRBJ1-2; 9 bases agree with TRBD1. V lost 10 bases and J lost 6; bases outside the gene matches: 9. This CDR3 spans 13 amino acids. CDR1 and CDR2 from the germline V gene are MNHEY and SVGAGI. This CDR3 is CAIHTGTGNGYTF. CDR3 bases: TGTGCCATCCATACCGGGACAGGGAATGGCTACACCTTC.

CDR3 region: CASRGAGSYEQYF. The CDR3 coding sequence is TGTGCCAGCAGAGGGGCTGGCTCCTACGAGCAGTACTTC. The chain combines TRBV7-9 with TRBJ2-7, with D perhaps matching TRBD1 (5 bases). Germline CDR1 and CDR2: SEHNR and FQNEAQ (reference sequence). V dropped 6 bases and J dropped 0 bases, with 9 bases sitting between them. The CDR3 runs to 13 residues.

This clone was seen a single time. This chain connects TRBV28 to TRBJ2-1; TRBD2 matches 11 bases. From germline, CDR1 is MDHEN and CDR2 SYDVKM. CDR3 length equals 14 residues. V dropped 6 bases and J dropped 7; count of bases not matched to a gene: 5. The CDR3: CASSTSGRWNEQFF. The CDR3 nucleotides read TGTGCCAGCAGCACTAGCGGGAGATGGAATGAGCAGTTCTTC.